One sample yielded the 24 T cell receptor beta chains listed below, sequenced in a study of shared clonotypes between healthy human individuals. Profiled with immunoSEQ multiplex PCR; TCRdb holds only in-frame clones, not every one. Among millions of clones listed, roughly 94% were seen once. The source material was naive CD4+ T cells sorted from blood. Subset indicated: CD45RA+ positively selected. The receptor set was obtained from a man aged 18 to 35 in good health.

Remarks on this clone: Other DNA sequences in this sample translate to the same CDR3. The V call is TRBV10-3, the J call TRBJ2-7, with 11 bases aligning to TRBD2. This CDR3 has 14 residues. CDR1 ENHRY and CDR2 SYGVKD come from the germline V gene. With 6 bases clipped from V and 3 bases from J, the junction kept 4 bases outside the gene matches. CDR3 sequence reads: CAISDGTSGYEQYF. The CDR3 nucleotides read TGTGCCATCAGCGATGGGACTAGCGGCTACGAGCAGTACTTC.

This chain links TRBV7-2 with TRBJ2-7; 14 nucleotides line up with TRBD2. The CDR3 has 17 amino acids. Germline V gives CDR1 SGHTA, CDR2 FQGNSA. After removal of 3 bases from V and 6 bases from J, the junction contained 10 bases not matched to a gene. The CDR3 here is CASSLSPGGLAGVEQYF. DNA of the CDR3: TGTGCCAGCAGCTTGTCCCCAGGGGGACTAGCGGGAGTCGAGCAGTACTTC.

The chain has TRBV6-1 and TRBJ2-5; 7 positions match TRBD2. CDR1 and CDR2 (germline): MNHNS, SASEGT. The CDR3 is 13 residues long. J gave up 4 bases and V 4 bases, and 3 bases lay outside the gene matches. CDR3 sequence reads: CASSALARETQYF. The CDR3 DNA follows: TGTGCCAGCAGTGCACTAGCGCGAGAGACCCAGTACTTC.

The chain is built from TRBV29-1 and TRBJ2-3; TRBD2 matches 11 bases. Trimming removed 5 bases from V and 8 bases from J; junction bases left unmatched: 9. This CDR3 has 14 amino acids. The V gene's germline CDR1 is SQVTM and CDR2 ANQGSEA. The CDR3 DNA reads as TGCAGCGTTCCTACTAGCGGGGGACTGGGTACGCAGTATTTT. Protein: CSVPTSGGLGTQYF.

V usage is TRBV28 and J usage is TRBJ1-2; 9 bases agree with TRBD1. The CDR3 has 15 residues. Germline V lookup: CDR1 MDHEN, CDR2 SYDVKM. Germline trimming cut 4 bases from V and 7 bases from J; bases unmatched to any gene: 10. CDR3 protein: CASSSARQGGRGYTF. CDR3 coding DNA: TGTGCCAGCAGTTCAGCTCGACAGGGGGGTCGTGGCTACACCTTC.

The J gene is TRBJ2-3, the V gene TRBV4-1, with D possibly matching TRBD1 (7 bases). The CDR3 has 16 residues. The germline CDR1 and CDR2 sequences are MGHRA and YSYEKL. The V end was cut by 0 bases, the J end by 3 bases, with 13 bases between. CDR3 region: CASSQESGGMTDTQYF. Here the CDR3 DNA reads TGCGCCAGCAGCCAAGAGTCAGGGGGGATGACAGATACGCAGTATTTT.

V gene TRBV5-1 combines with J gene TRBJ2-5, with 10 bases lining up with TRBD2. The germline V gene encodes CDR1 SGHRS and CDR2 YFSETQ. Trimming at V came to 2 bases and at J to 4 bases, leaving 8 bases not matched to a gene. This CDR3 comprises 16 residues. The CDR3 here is CASSFGTSAKGETQYF. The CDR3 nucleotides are TGCGCCAGCAGCTTTGGGACTAGCGCGAAAGGAGAGACCCAGTACTTC. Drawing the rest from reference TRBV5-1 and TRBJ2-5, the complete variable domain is KAGVTQTPRYLIKTRGQQVTLSCSPISGHRSVSWYQQTPGQGLQFLFEYFSETQRNKGNFPGRFSGRQFSNSRSEMNVSTLELGDSALYLCASSFGTSAKGETQYFGPGTRLLVL.

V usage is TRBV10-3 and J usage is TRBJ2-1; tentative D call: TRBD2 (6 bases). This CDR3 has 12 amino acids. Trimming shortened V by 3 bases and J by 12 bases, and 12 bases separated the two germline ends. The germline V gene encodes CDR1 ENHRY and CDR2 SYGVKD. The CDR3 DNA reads TGTGCCATCAGTGAACTCGAGGGAGGGCAGTTCTTC. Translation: CAISELEGGQFF.

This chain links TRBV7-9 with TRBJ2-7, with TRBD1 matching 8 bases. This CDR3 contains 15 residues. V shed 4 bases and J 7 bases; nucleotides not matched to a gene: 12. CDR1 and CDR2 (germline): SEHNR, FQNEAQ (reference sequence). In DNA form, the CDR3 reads TGTGCCAGCAGCTCCGGACAGGGTATTGTAGAAGAGCAGTACTTC. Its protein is CASSSGQGIVEEQYF.

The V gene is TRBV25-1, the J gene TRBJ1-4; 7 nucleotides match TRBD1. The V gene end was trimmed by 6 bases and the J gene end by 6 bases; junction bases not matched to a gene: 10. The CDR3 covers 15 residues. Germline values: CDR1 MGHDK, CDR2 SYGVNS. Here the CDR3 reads CASRGQGGFHEKLFF. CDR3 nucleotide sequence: TGTGCCAGCAGGGGACAAGGGGGCTTTCATGAAAAACTGTTTTTT.

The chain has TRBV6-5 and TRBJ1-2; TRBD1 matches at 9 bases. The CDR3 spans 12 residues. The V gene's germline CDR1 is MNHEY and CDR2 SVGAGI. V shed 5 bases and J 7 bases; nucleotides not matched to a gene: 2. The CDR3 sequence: CASSEQGAGYTF. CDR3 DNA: TGTGCCAGCAGTGAACAGGGGGCTGGCTACACCTTC.

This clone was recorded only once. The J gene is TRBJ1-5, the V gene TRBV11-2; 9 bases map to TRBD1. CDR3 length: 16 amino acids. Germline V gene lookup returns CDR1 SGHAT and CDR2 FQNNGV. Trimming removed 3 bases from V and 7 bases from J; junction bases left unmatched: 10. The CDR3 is CASSFLGTGQTQPQHF. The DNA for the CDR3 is TGTGCCAGCAGCTTCCTCGGGACAGGGCAAACCCAGCCCCAGCATTTT.

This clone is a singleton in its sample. CDR3 sequence (DNA): TGCGCCAGCAGGCTCGGCAGGGGCTACGAGCAGTACTTC. Amino acids: CASRLGRGYEQYF. The chain couples TRBV5-1 to TRBJ2-7; TRBD1 is a possible D gene (6 bases). Germline V CDR1 and CDR2: SGHRS, YFSETQ. The length of the CDR3 is 13 residues. Between the trimmed V and J ends, which lost 5 bases and 3 bases, there was a span of 12 bases.

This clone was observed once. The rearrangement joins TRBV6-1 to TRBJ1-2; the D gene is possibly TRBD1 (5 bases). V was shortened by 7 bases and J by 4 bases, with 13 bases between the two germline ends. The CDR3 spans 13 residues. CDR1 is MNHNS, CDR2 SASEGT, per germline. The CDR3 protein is CASTQGFGYGYTF. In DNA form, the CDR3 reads TGTGCCAGCACTCAGGGTTTCGGCTATGGCTACACCTTC.

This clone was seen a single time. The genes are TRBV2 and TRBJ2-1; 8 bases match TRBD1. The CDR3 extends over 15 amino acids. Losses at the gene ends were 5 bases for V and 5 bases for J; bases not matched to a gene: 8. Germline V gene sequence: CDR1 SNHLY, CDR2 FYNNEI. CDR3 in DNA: TGTGCCAGCAGTTCCGACAGGGGTTACCACAATGAGCAGTTCTTC. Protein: CASSSDRGYHNEQFF.

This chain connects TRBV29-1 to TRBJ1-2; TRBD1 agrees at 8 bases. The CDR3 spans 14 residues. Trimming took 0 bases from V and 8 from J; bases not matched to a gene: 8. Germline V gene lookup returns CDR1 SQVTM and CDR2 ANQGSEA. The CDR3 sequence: CSVEDRDRSMGYTF. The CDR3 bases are TGCAGCGTTGAAGATAGGGACAGGTCGATGGGCTACACCTTC.

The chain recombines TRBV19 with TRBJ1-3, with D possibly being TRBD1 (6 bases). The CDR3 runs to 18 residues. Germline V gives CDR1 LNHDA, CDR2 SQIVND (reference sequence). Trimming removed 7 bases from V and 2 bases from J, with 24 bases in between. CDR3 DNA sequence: TGTGCCAGTACCCTCCGGCCAGGTCAAGGGGGACCTGGAAACACCATATATTTT. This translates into CASTLRPGQGGPGNTIYF. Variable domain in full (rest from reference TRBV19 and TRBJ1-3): DGGITQSPKYLFRKEGQNVTLSCEQNLNHDAMYWYRQDPGQGLRLIYYSQIVNDFQKGDIAEGYSVSREKKESFPLTVTSAQKNPTAFYLCASTLRPGQGGPGNTIYFGEGSWLTVV.

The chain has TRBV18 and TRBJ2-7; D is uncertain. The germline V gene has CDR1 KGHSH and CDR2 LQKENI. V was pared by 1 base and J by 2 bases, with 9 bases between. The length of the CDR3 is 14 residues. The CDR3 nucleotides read TGTGCCAGCTCACCACAATCATTAACCTACGAGCAGTACTTC. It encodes CASSPQSLTYEQYF.

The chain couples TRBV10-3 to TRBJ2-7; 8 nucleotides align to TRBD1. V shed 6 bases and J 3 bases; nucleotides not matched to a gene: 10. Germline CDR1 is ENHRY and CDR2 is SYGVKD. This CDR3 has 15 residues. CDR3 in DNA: TGTGCCATCAGCCCCGGACAGGGAGGTGTCTACGAGCAGTACTTC. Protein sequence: CAISPGQGGVYEQYF.

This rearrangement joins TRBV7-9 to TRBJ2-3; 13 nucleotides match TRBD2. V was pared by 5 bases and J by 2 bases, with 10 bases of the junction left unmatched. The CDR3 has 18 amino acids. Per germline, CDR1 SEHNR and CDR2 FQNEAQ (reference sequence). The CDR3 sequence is CASSHPPGLAGLTDTQYF. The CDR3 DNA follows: TGTGCCAGCAGCCACCCCCCGGGACTAGCGGGGCTCACAGATACGCAGTATTTT. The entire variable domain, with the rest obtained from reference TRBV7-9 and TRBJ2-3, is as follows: DTGVSQNPRHKITKRGQNVTFRCDPISEHNRLYWYRQTLGQGPEFLTYFQNEAQLEKSRLLSDRFSAERPKGSFSTLEIQRTEQGDSAMYLCASSHPPGLAGLTDTQYFGPGTRLTVL.

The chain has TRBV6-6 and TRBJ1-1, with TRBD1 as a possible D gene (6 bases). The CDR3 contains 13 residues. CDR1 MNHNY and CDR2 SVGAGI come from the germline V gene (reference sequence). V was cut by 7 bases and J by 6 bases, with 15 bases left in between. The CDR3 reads CASTEGGAAEAFF. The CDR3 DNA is TGTGCCAGCACCGAGGGGGGGGCCGCTGAAGCTTTCTTT.

The CDR3 loop is CATGQSSTEAFF. CDR3 DNA: TGTGCCACCGGACAGTCCTCCACTGAAGCTTTCTTT. The chain uses TRBV10-3 and TRBJ1-1; the D gene is possibly TRBD1 (6 bases). The germline V gene encodes CDR1 ENHRY and CDR2 SYGVKD. V was clipped by 10 bases and J by 4 bases, with 13 bases between them. The CDR3 has 12 amino acids.

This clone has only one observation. The DNA of the CDR3 is TGCGCCAGCAGCTTGGCCGCGGGGCAGCCCCAGCATTTT. Protein sequence: CASSLAAGQPQHF. The chain couples TRBV5-1 to TRBJ1-5; no clear D gene. Trimming took 0 bases from V and 7 from J, leaving 8 bases between them. The germline V gene has CDR1 SGHRS and CDR2 YFSETQ. CDR3 size: 13 residues.

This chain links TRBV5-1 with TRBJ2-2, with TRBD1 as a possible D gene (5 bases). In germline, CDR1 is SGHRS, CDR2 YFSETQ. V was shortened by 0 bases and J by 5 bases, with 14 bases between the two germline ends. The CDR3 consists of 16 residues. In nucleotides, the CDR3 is TGCGCCAGCAGCTTGGGGCAGGGTCTTGAGACCGGGGAGCTGTTTTTT. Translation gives CASSLGQGLETGELFF.